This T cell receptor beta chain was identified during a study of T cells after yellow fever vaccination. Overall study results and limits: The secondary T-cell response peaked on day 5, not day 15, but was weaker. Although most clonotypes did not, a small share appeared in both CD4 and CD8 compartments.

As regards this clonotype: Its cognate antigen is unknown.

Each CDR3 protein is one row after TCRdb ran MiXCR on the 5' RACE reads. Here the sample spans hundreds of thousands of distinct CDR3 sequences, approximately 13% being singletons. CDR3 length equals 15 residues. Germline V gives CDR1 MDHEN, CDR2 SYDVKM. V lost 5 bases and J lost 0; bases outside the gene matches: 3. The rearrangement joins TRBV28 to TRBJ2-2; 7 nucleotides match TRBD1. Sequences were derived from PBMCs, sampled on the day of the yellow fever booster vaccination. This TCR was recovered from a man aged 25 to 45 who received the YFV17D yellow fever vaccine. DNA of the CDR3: TGTGCCAGCAGTACAGGGACAGCGAACACCGGGGAGCTGTTTTTT. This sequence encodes CASSTGTANTGELFF.